What follows describes a single T cell receptor beta chain. Antigen unknown. The V and J ends lost 6 bases and 4 bases, in that order; junction bases with no gene match: 5. CDR1 and CDR2 from the germline V gene are MNHEY and SVGAGI. The CDR3 sequence is 15 residues long. This sample stems from a study of beta chain features in type 1 diabetes. The authors sorted CD4+ naive, central memory, regulatory and stem cell-like memory cells via CD45RO/CCR7/CD25/CD127/CD95/CD27. Sorting produced populations that all topped 95% purity. The investigators reverse transcribed all of the isolated RNA, so they sequenced expressed TCRB transcripts. The average output of naive, central memory and regulatory T cell samples was around 3.5 million reads. Repertoires were generated with immunoSEQ multiplex PCR, while TCRdb's copy carries only in-frame clones and drops some. The sample lists under 850,000 clones; roughly 13% were seen once.

Findings and caveats of the study: Insertions were fewer and deletions more numerous at VDJ junctions in type 1 diabetes patients. Shorter TCRB CDR3s, moderately but significantly so, marked every one of the four CD4+ subsets in Type 1 diabetes patients.

The sequenced material came from naive CD4+ T cells from blood. This sequence originates from a man between 18 and 35 years old with type 1 diabetes. This sequence joins TRBV6-5 and TRBJ2-1; 11 nucleotides match TRBD2. CDR3 sequence: CASSPSGGRYNEQFF. The DNA of the CDR3 is TGTGCCAGCAGCCCTAGCGGGGGGCGATACAATGAGCAGTTCTTC.